The entry below gives a single TCR beta chain sequence along with its context. Its antigen is unidentified. The DNA ends 3 residues before the CDR3 does, and the rest of the CDR3 is filled in from the germline J gene. Sequenced by immunoSEQ multiplex PCR; TCRdb stores in-frame clones only, minus some. This repertoire lists roughly 32,000 clones without singletons; roughly a tenth sits in the top ten. This sample is drawn from a study of T cell clonality in common variable immunodeficiency. Study findings and constraints: Compared with controls, CVID subjects had fewer shared TCRbeta clones. Reportedly, TCR beta sequences from common variable immunodeficiency showed fewer deletions and N-nucleotide insertions.

The germline V gene encodes CDR1 LNHDA and CDR2 SQIVND (reference sequence). Trimming left V 6 bases short and J 7 bases short, with 13 bases between. The CDR3 covers 14 residues. This sequence was found in a person aged 18 to 75 in good health. This chain links TRBV19 with TRBJ1-6, with unresolved D. Material: peripheral blood mononuclear cells. The CDR3 bases that were read are TGTGCCAGTAGCTATGAGGTTAGCAATTCACCC. It yields the protein CASSYEVSNSP. The whole CDR3 reads CASSYEVSNSPLHF.